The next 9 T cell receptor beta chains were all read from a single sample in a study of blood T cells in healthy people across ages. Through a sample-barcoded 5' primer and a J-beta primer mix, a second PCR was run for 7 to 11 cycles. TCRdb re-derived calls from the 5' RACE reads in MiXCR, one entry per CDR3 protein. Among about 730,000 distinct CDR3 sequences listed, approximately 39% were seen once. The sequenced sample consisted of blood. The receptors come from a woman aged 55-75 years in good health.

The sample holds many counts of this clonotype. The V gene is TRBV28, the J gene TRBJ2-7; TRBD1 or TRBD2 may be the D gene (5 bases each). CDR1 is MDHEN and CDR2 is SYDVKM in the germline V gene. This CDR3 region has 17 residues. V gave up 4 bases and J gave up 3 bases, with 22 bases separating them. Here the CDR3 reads CASSSPPPGHLYYEQYF. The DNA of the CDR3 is TGTGCCAGCAGTTCCCCCCCACCGGGGCATTTATACTACGAGCAGTACTTC. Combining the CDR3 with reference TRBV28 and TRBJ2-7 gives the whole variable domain DVKVTQSSRYLVKRTGEKVFLECVQDMDHENMFWYRQDPGLGLRLIYFSYDVKMKEKGDIPEGYSVSREKKERFSLILESASTNQTSMYLCASSSPPPGHLYYEQYFGPGTRLTVT.

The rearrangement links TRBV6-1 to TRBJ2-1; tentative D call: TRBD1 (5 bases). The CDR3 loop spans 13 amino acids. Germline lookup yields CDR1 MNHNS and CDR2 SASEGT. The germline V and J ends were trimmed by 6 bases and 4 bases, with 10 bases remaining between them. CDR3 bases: TGTGCCAGCAGCGCCGGACATTACAATGAGCAGTTCTTC. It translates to CASSAGHYNEQFF.

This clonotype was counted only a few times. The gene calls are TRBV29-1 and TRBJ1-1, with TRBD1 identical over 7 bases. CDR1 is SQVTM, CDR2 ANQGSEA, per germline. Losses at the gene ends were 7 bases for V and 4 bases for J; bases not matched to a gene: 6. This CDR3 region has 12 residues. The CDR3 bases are TGCAGCGGACAGGGTGGGGCCACTGAAGCTTTCTTT. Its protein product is CSGQGGATEAFF. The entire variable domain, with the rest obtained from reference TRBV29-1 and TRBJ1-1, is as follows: SAVISQKPSRDICQRGTSLTIQCQVDSQVTMMFWYRQQPGQSLTLIATANQGSEATYESGFVIDKFPISRPNLTFSTLTVSNMSPEDSSIYLCSGQGGATEAFFGQGTRLTVV.

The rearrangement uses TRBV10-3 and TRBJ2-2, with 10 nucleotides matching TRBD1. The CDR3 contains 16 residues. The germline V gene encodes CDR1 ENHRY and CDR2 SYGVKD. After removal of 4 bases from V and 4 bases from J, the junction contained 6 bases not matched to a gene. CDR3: CAISGGQGTTTGELFF. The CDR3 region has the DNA TGTGCCATCAGTGGGGGACAGGGGACTACCACCGGGGAGCTGTTTTTT.

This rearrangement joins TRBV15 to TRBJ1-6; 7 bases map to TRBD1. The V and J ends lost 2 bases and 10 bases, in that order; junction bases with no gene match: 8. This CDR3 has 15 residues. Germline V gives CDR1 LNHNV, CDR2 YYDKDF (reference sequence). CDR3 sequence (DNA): TGTGCCACCAGCAGAAGGCCAGGGGGAGGCTCACCCCTCCACTTT. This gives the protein CATSRRPGGGSPLHF.

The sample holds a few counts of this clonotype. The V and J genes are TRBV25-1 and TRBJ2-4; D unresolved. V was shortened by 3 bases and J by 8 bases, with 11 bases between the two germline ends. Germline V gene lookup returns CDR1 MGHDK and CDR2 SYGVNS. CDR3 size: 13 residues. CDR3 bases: TGTGCCAGCAGTGAGGCCCAATGGGACATTCAGTACTTC. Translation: CASSEAQWDIQYF.

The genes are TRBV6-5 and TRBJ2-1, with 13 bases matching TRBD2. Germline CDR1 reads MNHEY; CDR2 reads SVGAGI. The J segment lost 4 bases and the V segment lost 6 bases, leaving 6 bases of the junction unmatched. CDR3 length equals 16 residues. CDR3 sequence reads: CASRLPGLAGYNEQFF. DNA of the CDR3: TGTGCCAGCAGATTACCGGGACTAGCGGGGTACAATGAGCAGTTCTTC.

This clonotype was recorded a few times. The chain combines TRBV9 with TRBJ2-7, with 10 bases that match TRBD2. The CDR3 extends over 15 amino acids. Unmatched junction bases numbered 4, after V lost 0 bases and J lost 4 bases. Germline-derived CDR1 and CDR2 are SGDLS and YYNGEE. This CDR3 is CASSVASGRGYEQYF. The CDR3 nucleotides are TGTGCCAGCAGCGTAGCTAGCGGGAGAGGGTACGAGCAGTACTTC.

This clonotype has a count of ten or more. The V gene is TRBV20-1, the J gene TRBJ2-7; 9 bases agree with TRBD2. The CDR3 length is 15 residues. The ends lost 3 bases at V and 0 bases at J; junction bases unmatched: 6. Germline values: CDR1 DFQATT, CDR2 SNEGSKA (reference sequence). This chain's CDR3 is CSASEAGGSSYEQYF. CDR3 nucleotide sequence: TGCAGTGCTAGTGAAGCGGGAGGTAGCTCCTACGAGCAGTACTTC.